The clone carrying this T cell receptor beta chain was observed a few times. This PCR relied on a set of 60 Vbeta primers and 13 Jbeta primers. Data came from immunoSEQ multiplex PCR; TCRdb stores just in-frame clones and leaves some out. The top ten hold about 3.5% of the sample, which has roughly 120,000 clones, about four fifths seen once. The data derive from a study of cytomegalovirus exposure and HLA in healthy donors. Whole-study context: Samples from HLA-typed donors yielded approximately 80 million unique TCRs in an early data release.

Material for sequencing was PBMCs. This clonotype was obtained from a man aged 35 to 55 in good health and CMV-seronegative.

The CDR3 DNA sequence: TGCAGCGTTGGGTCGAGCGATTTGAACACCGGGGAGCTGTTTTTT. Encoded protein: CSVGSSDLNTGELFF. The rearrangement uses TRBV29-1 and TRBJ2-2; the D is unclear. The CDR3 loop spans 15 amino acids. V lost 4 bases and J 1 base, leaving 13 bases between the germline ends. The germline V gene encodes CDR1 SQVTM and CDR2 ANQGSEA.